The clone carrying this T cell receptor (beta chain) showed up just once. Its target is unknown. This entry comes from a study of vaccination and CD4 T cells after COVID-19. This CDR3 has 17 amino acids. V shed 6 bases, J shed 1 base, and the junction held 10 bases outside the gene matches. The germline CDR1 and CDR2 sequences are LNHDA and SQIVND (reference sequence). The sample's treatment: approximately 10-day PBMC culture with coronavirus spike peptide pools or control peptides (ViraFEST assay). Sequenced with the Oncomine TCR Beta short-read assay was DNA taken from cultured CD4+ T cells. Each CDR3 protein is one row after TCRdb ran MiXCR on the PCR reads. This repertoire shows about 19,000 distinct CDR3 sequences, 78% found once; its top ten account for over 15%.

V is TRBV19 and J is TRBJ2-1; 9 nucleotides match TRBD1. The clonotype comes from a human donor who received a COVID-19 vaccine. The material was CD4+ T cells from blood, cultured in vitro, obtained after SARS-CoV-2 vaccination. Written as DNA, the CDR3 is TGTGCCAGTAGGCGTGACAGGGGGGATTGGTCCTACAATGAGCAGTTCTTC. Translation gives CASRRDRGDWSYNEQFF. Full variable domain (missing parts from reference TRBV19 and TRBJ2-1): DGGITQSPKYLFRKEGQNVTLSCEQNLNHDAMYWYRQDPGQGLRLIYYSQIVNDFQKGDIAEGYSVSREKKESFPLTVTSAQKNPTAFYLCASRRDRGDWSYNEQFFGPGTRLTVL.